These 18 T cell receptor beta chains share one sample of origin, sequenced in a study of blood T cells in healthy people across ages. It was with a sample-barcoded 5' primer and a J-beta primer mix that a second PCR of roughly 7 to 12 cycles was run. Via MiXCR, TCRdb re-called the 5' RACE reads, giving one row per CDR3 protein. The sample carries approximately 780,000 distinct CDR3 sequences, around 25% recorded once. The same data also went into a second study, on T cells of mothers and their children.

Specimen: blood. The receptors stem from a boy aged 5-17 years in good health.

J is TRBJ2-7 and V is TRBV5-5, with 12 nucleotides matching TRBD1. The CDR3 has 17 residues. Germline V gene sequence: CDR1 SGHKS, CDR2 YYEKEE (reference sequence). The junction had 17 bases not matched to a gene; V was cut back by 4 bases and J by 9 bases. For the CDR3, the DNA is TGTGCCAGCAGCGTAATATCACCGGGACAGGGGGCTTCGGTGCAGTACTTC. Amino acids: CASSVISPGQGASVQYF.

J is TRBJ1-1 and V is TRBV27, with a weak D call TRBD1 (5 bases). Trimming removed 2 bases from V and 5 bases from J, with 15 bases in between. This CDR3 spans 15 amino acids. CDR1 and CDR2 from the germline V gene are MNHEY and SMNVEV (reference sequence). CDR3 in amino acids: CASSLLGGGRTEAFF. CDR3 in DNA: TGTGCCAGCAGTTTACTCGGGGGTGGGAGGACTGAAGCTTTCTTT.

The chain uses TRBV7-9 and TRBJ2-5; D may match TRBD1 or TRBD2 (5 bases each). The J call may be faulty, since TRBJ2-1 better matches the DNA end. Germline V CDR1 and CDR2: SEHNR, FQNEAQ (reference sequence). The CDR3 consists of 14 residues. CDR3 residues: CASSPGTNGDEQFF. The CDR3 nucleotides read TGTGCCAGCAGTCCCGGGACGAACGGCGATGAGCAGTTCTTC.

The V and J genes are TRBV7-2 and TRBJ2-1; the match to TRBD2 covers 9 bases. The CDR3 sequence is 15 residues long. CDR1 and CDR2 from the germline V gene are SGHTA and FQGNSA. The V segment lost 3 bases and the J segment 8 bases; nucleotides outside the gene matches: 8. CDR3: CASSLGLAAIDEQFF. The CDR3 DNA follows: TGTGCCAGCAGCTTGGGACTAGCCGCAATAGATGAGCAGTTCTTC.

J is TRBJ2-2 and V is TRBV29-1; D is ambiguous. Trimming removed 4 bases from V and 8 bases from J, with 14 bases in between. This CDR3 has 13 amino acids. Per germline, CDR1 SQVTM and CDR2 ANQGSEA. The CDR3 bases are TGCAGCGTTGGTGGCCTCCTTAGGGGGGAGCTGTTTTTT. Its protein product is CSVGGLLRGELFF.

In this sample, this clonotype turned up a few times. The rearrangement joins TRBV5-1 to TRBJ1-1; possible D gene TRBD1, 6 bases. From germline, CDR1 is SGHRS and CDR2 YFSETQ. Trimming removed 7 bases at V and 4 bases at J, with 14 bases between. There are 13 residues in the CDR3. The CDR3 DNA reads TGCGCCAGCGGATCTGGGGGGGCCACTGAAGCTTTCTTT. Translating gives CASGSGGATEAFF.

This clonotype was observed a handful of times. The chain recombines TRBV28 with TRBJ2-5; D ambiguous. Between the trimmed V and J ends, which lost 3 bases and 5 bases, there was a span of 10 bases. CDR3 length equals 13 residues. Germline-derived CDR1 and CDR2 are MDHEN and SYDVKM. The CDR3: CASSFALSETQYF. The CDR3 DNA reads as TGTGCCAGCAGTTTCGCCCTTTCGGAGACCCAGTACTTC. Supplemented by reference TRBV28 and TRBJ2-5, the full variable domain reads DVKVTQSSRYLVKRTGEKVFLECVQDMDHENMFWYRQDPGLGLRLIYFSYDVKMKEKGDIPEGYSVSREKKERFSLILESASTNQTSMYLCASSFALSETQYFGPGTRLLVL.

This clonotype turned up a few times. The genes are TRBV7-9 and TRBJ1-1; D is unclear. Germline V lookup: CDR1 SEHNR, CDR2 FQNEAQ (reference sequence). The CDR3 contains 11 residues. Trimming pared 5 bases from V and 8 bases from J, leaving 9 bases between. The CDR3 loop reads CASSGFDEAFF. CDR3 coding DNA: TGTGCCAGCAGCGGTTTTGACGAAGCTTTCTTT.

The table lists this clonotype with a few counts. The chain employs TRBV10-3 and TRBJ1-4, with D maybe TRBD1 (6 bases). The CDR3 length is 14 residues. The V and J ends lost 5 bases and 5 bases respectively, with 12 bases between them. CDR1 ENHRY and CDR2 SYGVKD come from the germline V gene. CDR3 region: CAISRTVANEKLFF. As DNA, the CDR3 is TGTGCCATCAGTAGGACAGTAGCCAATGAAAAACTGTTTTTT.

This clonotype was observed a handful of times. J is TRBJ2-6 and V is TRBV10-3; 10 bases fit TRBD1. Germline V CDR1 and CDR2: ENHRY, SYGVKD. V lost 6 bases to trimming and J lost 4 bases; unmatched junction nucleotides: 9. The CDR3 runs to 17 residues. In DNA form, the CDR3 reads TGTGCCATCAGCCGAGGGACAGGGGTAAGCGGGGCCAACGTCCTGACTTTC. This sequence encodes CAISRGTGVSGANVLTF.

The rearrangement joins TRBV3-1 to TRBJ1-6, with D perhaps matching TRBD1 (6 bases). Germline-derived CDR1 and CDR2 are LGHDT and YNNKEL (reference sequence). The CDR3 is made up of 12 amino acids. V shed 0 bases and J shed 14 bases, with 8 bases lying between them. CDR3 bases: TGTGCCAGCAGCCAAGAAGGGGGAACCCTCCACTTT. Its translation: CASSQEGGTLHF.

J is TRBJ2-5 and V is TRBV4-1; 8 positions match TRBD2. This CDR3 has 16 amino acids. The V gene's germline CDR1 is MGHRA and CDR2 YSYEKL. V was pared by 5 bases and J by 3 bases, with 11 bases of the junction left unmatched. The CDR3 sequence is CASSKLRAGEKETQYF. The CDR3 coding sequence is TGCGCCAGCAGCAAATTGAGAGCGGGGGAGAAAGAGACCCAGTACTTC.

This chain joins TRBV3-1 and TRBJ2-6; 8 bases are a match to TRBD1. CDR3 length: 16 residues. V lost 4 bases, J lost 0 bases, and 2 bases stayed unmatched. CDR1 and CDR2 (germline): LGHDT, YNNKEL (reference sequence). This CDR3 reads CASSRQGSSGANVLTF. DNA of the CDR3: TGTGCCAGCAGCCGACAGGGGTCCTCTGGGGCCAACGTCCTGACTTTC.

There are a few counts of this clonotype. V usage is TRBV29-1 and J usage is TRBJ2-1; TRBD1 agrees at 7 bases. V lost 4 bases to trimming and J lost 9 bases; unmatched junction nucleotides: 6. Germline loops: CDR1 SQVTM, CDR2 ANQGSEA. The CDR3 spans 12 residues. CDR3 protein: CSVGTGRFEQFF. CDR3 DNA: TGCAGCGTTGGGACAGGAAGATTTGAGCAGTTCTTC.

CDR3 nucleotide sequence: TGCAGCGCACGACCGATGGGGAACACTGAAGCTTTCTTT. The encoded protein is CSARPMGNTEAFF. The rearrangement joins TRBV29-1 to TRBJ1-1; D remains ambiguous. Germline CDR1 reads SQVTM; CDR2 reads ANQGSEA. Trimming removed 7 bases at V and 1 base at J, with 13 bases between. The CDR3 is 13 amino acids.

In its sample, this clonotype was seen many times. This CDR3 is CASSPRQGSGYTF. The CDR3 nucleotides read TGTGCCAGCAGTCCCAGACAGGGAAGCGGCTACACCTTC. The chain combines TRBV12-3 or TRBV12-4 with TRBJ1-2; 7 positions agree with TRBD1. The CDR3 is 13 amino acids. Trimming at V came to 5 bases and at J to 8 bases, leaving 8 bases not matched to a gene.

This clonotype appeared many times. The chain employs TRBV5-1 and TRBJ1-4, with 12 bases aligning to TRBD1. The CDR3 covers 16 residues. Germline V CDR1 and CDR2: SGHRS, YFSETQ. The ends lost 4 bases at V and 3 bases at J; junction bases unmatched: 4. The CDR3 protein is CASSRGQGASNEKLFF. DNA of the CDR3: TGCGCCAGCAGCCGGGGACAGGGGGCCTCTAATGAAAAACTGTTTTTT.

The chain carries TRBV6-4 and TRBJ2-1, with 13 nucleotides matching TRBD2. Germline CDR1 and CDR2: MRHNA and SNTAGT. This CDR3 is built from 16 residues. V was pared by 0 bases and J by 8 bases, with 4 bases of the junction left unmatched. Here the CDR3 DNA reads TGTGCCAGCAGTGACTCAACTAGCGGGGGGGCATATGAGCAGTTCTTC. Protein: CASSDSTSGGAYEQFF.